The 18 T cell receptor beta chains listed next were all sequenced from one sample in a study of human T cells and chemical hapten exposure. Time point specified: patch test 2, 6 weeks after DPC sensitization. Treatment reported: therapeutic diphenylcyclopropenone sensitization with weekly scalp DPC. Each CDR3 protein gets one entry after TCRdb re-called the RACE reads with MiXCR. The table includes 65,000 to 90,000 distinct CDR3 sequences, 6.6% detected once. The sample here was whole blood, taken in connection with sensitization to the hapten diphenylcyclopropenone (DPC). These receptors were collected from a woman aged 25 to 39 with alopecia areata. Some clones in this sample may be carry-over from other donors' samples.

This clonotype came up many times. DNA of the CDR3: TGTGCCAGCAGCCATGCCAGGACCCCCTACAATGAGCAGTTCTTC. Its translation is CASSHARTPYNEQFF. The chain has TRBV3-1 and TRBJ2-1, with D unclear. This CDR3 comprises 15 residues. V dropped 3 bases and J dropped 2 bases, with 11 bases sitting between them. Per germline, CDR1 LGHDT and CDR2 YNNKEL (reference sequence).

Turning to this clonotype: A much larger clone is a single base away; this may be a read error. This chain joins TRBV20-1 and TRBJ1-2, with 8 bases that match TRBD1. The ends lost 5 bases at V and 8 bases at J; junction bases unmatched: 7. Germline lookup yields CDR1 DFQATT and CDR2 SNEGSKA (reference sequence). The CDR3 covers 12 residues. The CDR3: CSAGQGCNGYTF. The CDR3 DNA follows: TGCAGTGCTGGACAGGGCTGTAACGGCTACACCTTC.

Points on this clonotype: This could be a read error, since a much larger clone is one nucleotide away. The rearrangement links TRBV5-6 to TRBJ2-4, with TRBD1 matching over 7 bases. Germline values: CDR1 SGHDT, CDR2 YYEEEE. The V and J ends lost 2 bases and 3 bases, in that order; junction bases with no gene match: 8. The CDR3 loop spans 16 amino acids. CDR3 region: CASSLAGTVGKNIQYF. The CDR3 DNA reads TGTGCCAGCAGCTTAGCAGGGACAGTGGGCAAAAACATTCAGTACTTC.

This clonotype was detected ten times or more. This chain links TRBV20-1 with TRBJ1-1; D is uncertain. Trimming stripped 6 bases from V and 5 bases from J, with 19 bases between. Germline V gene lookup returns CDR1 DFQATT and CDR2 SNEGSKA (reference sequence). The CDR3 loop spans 14 amino acids. CDR3 bases: TGCAGTGCCCCCGGCGGGGTTGGGGTGACTGAAGCTTTCTTT. Its protein is CSAPGGVGVTEAFF.

In its sample, this clonotype was seen a few times. The V gene is TRBV7-6, the J gene TRBJ1-5, with D possibly matching TRBD1 (6 bases). Germline CDR1 reads SGHVS; CDR2 reads FNYEAQ. Between the trimmed V and J ends, which lost 2 bases and 2 bases, there was a span of 13 bases. This CDR3 spans 16 amino acids. The chain's CDR3 is CASSLIGGFGNQPQHF. CDR3 in DNA: TGTGCCAGCAGCTTAATAGGGGGATTTGGCAATCAGCCCCAGCATTTT.

This clonotype was seen more than once but under ten times. The V call is TRBV20-1, the J call TRBJ2-2; D possibly corresponds to TRBD1 (6 bases). Germline V gene sequence: CDR1 DFQATT, CDR2 SNEGSKA (reference sequence). V lost 0 bases, J lost 1 base, and 9 bases lay in between. This CDR3 region has 15 residues. CDR3: CSARETGRNTGELFF. The CDR3 DNA reads TGCAGTGCTAGAGAGACAGGAAGGAACACCGGGGAGCTGTTTTTT.

This clonotype has only a few counts. The chain couples TRBV15 to TRBJ1-2; perhaps TRBD1 as D (6 bases). Trimming stripped 6 bases from V and 3 bases from J, with 17 bases between. The V gene's germline CDR1 is LNHNV and CDR2 YYDKDF (reference sequence). There are 15 residues in the CDR3. The CDR3 loop is CATSLSPRGHYGYTF. Here the CDR3 DNA reads TGTGCCACCAGTCTCTCCCCCAGGGGACACTATGGCTACACCTTC.

This clonotype was detected many times. The chain carries TRBV10-3 and TRBJ2-3; 8 bases agree with TRBD2. The J segment lost 3 bases and the V segment lost 2 bases, leaving 4 bases of the junction unmatched. CDR1 and CDR2 from the germline V gene are ENHRY and SYGVKD. CDR3 length: 15 amino acids. The CDR3 nucleotides are TGTGCCATCAGTGAGCGGGGGGGCCTGACAGATACGCAGTATTTT. Amino acid sequence: CAISERGGLTDTQYF.

This clonotype has more than one count but fewer than ten. J is TRBJ1-5 and V is TRBV2, with D unresolved. Germline V gives CDR1 SNHLY, CDR2 FYNNEI. This CDR3 is built from 14 residues. Between the trimmed V and J ends, which lost 5 bases and 1 base, there was a span of 9 bases. The CDR3 coding sequence is TGTGCCAGCAGTCATGGTGTAAGCAATCAGCCCCAGCATTTT. Its translation: CASSHGVSNQPQHF.

This clonotype has a count of ten or more. V is TRBV12-3 or TRBV12-4 and J is TRBJ2-1; TRBD2 matches 12 bases. V lost 4 bases to trimming and J lost 2 bases; unmatched junction nucleotides: 3. This CDR3 spans 16 amino acids. The CDR3 region has the DNA TGTGCCAGCAGTTCATCTAGCGGGGGGGCCTACAATGAGCAGTTCTTC. Translated, it gives CASSSSSGGAYNEQFF.

Only a few counts were recorded for this clonotype. This sequence joins TRBV5-1 and TRBJ2-3; 9 bases map to TRBD2. Germline CDR1 reads SGHRS; CDR2 reads YFSETQ. Germline trimming cut 5 bases from V and 0 bases from J; bases unmatched to any gene: 4. The CDR3 contains 15 residues. CDR3 coding DNA: TGCGCCAGCAGAACCGGGACTAGCAGCACAGATACGCAGTATTTT. Its translation: CASRTGTSSTDTQYF. The whole variable domain, filled in from reference TRBV5-1 and TRBJ2-3, reads KAGVTQTPRYLIKTRGQQVTLSCSPISGHRSVSWYQQTPGQGLQFLFEYFSETQRNKGNFPGRFSGRQFSNSRSEMNVSTLELGDSALYLCASRTGTSSTDTQYFGPGTRLTVL.

This clonotype came up many times. This rearrangement joins TRBV11-1 to TRBJ2-1, with 9 bases fitting TRBD2. Germline trimming cut 5 bases from V and 6 bases from J; bases unmatched to any gene: 2. The CDR3 covers 13 residues. The germline V gene has CDR1 SGHAT and CDR2 FQDESV (reference sequence). The CDR3: CASSKAGGNEQFF. In DNA form, the CDR3 reads TGTGCCAGCAGCAAAGCGGGGGGCAATGAGCAGTTCTTC.

The chain carries TRBV3-1 and TRBJ2-2; 11 bases line up with TRBD1. This CDR3 comprises 15 residues. The ends lost 3 bases at V and 6 bases at J; junction bases unmatched: 3. Per the germline V gene, CDR1 is LGHDT and CDR2 is YNNKEL (reference sequence). CDR3 DNA: TGTGCCAGCAGCCAGGACAGGGGGCGCCCCGGGGAGCTGTTTTTT. This codes for CASSQDRGRPGELFF.

This clonotype was picked up a small number of times. The rearrangement uses TRBV30 and TRBJ1-1; unclear D gene. V was cut by 1 base and J by 3 bases, with 9 bases left in between. The CDR3 length is 13 residues. The germline V gene encodes CDR1 GTSNPN and CDR2 SVGIG (reference sequence). CDR3 nucleotide sequence: TGTGCCTGGAGTGCGGCCCCGGACACTGAAGCTTTCTTT. Amino acid sequence: CAWSAAPDTEAFF.

This clonotype occurred a few times. The chain joins TRBV19 to TRBJ2-3; 11 nucleotides match TRBD2. Trimming removed 1 base from V and 2 bases from J; junction bases left unmatched: 5. Germline V gene data show CDR1 as LNHDA and CDR2 as SQIVND (reference sequence). There are 17 residues in the CDR3. CDR3 sequence: CASSIGLAGGSTDTQYF. CDR3 nucleotides: TGTGCCAGTAGTATAGGGCTAGCGGGGGGATCCACAGATACGCAGTATTTT.

This clonotype turned up a few times. CDR3 amino acids: CASSLYRVEQFF. The DNA of the CDR3 is TGCGCCAGCAGCTTATACAGGGTTGAGCAGTTCTTC. The J gene is TRBJ2-1, the V gene TRBV5-1; D perhaps matches TRBD1 (6 bases). CDR1 and CDR2 (germline): SGHRS, YFSETQ. The CDR3 is 12 residues long. V gave up 2 bases and J gave up 9 bases, with 9 bases separating them.

This clonotype was found many times. This chain uses TRBV12-3 or TRBV12-4 with TRBJ1-4, with 8 positions matching TRBD1. There are 16 residues in the CDR3. Losses at the gene ends were 6 bases for V and 3 bases for J; bases not matched to a gene: 9. The CDR3 loop reads CASSHLQGGANEKLFF. CDR3 bases: TGTGCCAGCAGCCACCTACAGGGGGGAGCTAATGAAAAACTGTTTTTT.

This clonotype was picked up a small number of times. The rearrangement uses TRBV6-1 and TRBJ2-3; D may be TRBD2 (6 bases). CDR3 size: 15 residues. Looked up from germline, CDR1 is MNHNS and CDR2 is SASEGT. The ends were cut back, 3 bases at V and 0 bases at J, with 10 bases in the middle. The chain's CDR3 is CASSERGISTDTQYF. CDR3 sequence (DNA): TGTGCCAGCAGTGAGCGCGGGATTAGCACAGATACGCAGTATTTT.